Only one count was recorded for the clone carrying this T cell receptor (beta chain). In the original workflow: Nucleated cell number was recorded as an estimate derived from reference gene primer amplification. TCRdb keeps only in-frame clones here, not all; method: immunoSEQ multiplex PCR. V and J calls and clone size are those listed in that table; D and trimming were worked out from the DNA. Here the sample spans some 300,000 clones, 85% to 90% being singletons. The V gene lost 3 bases and the J gene lost 2 bases, with 17 bases spanning the gap. Germline CDR1 reads LGHNA; CDR2 reads YSLEER. The CDR3 consists of 18 residues. This sample is part of a study of blood T cell repertoires in COVID-19. Study context: COVID-19 samples from acute and convalescent phases originated in the United States, Italy and Spain. T cells, B-cell-depleted T cells, or PBMCs supplied cDNA or gDNA.

A Seattle source enrolled patients during active infection and followed them longitudinally. The chain employs TRBV4-3 and TRBJ2-6; D possibly corresponds to TRBD1 (6 bases). Sequencing was done on a sample of peripheral blood. This clonotype originated in a woman between 35 and 50 years old with COVID-19, enrolled during active disease. CDR3 nucleotides: TGCGCCAGCAGCCAGAGGAGTCGGCAGGGGACTGGGGCCAACGTCCTGACTTTC. Its translation is CASSQRSRQGTGANVLTF.